The 11 T cell receptor beta chains in this list originate from one sample, sequenced in a study of cytotoxic CD8 clonotypes in ibrutinib-treated CLL. Assay: immunoSEQ multiplex PCR; the TCRdb copy retains only in-frame clones and omits some. The table has 200,000 or so clones, about three quarters seen once. This sample comprised PBMCs, obtained after 12 months of ibrutinib treatment. The origin of the receptors is a human donor with chronic lymphocytic leukemia.

This clone came up once. The V gene is TRBV30, the J gene TRBJ2-2; tentatively, D is TRBD2 (7 bases). Per the germline V gene, CDR1 is GTSNPN and CDR2 is SVGIG (reference sequence). V was shortened by 2 bases and J by 0 bases, with 16 bases between the two germline ends. The CDR3 covers 17 residues. The CDR3, as DNA: TGTGCCTGGAGTAAACGACGGGGGGCCTCGAACACCGGGGAGCTGTTTTTT. It yields the protein CAWSKRRGASNTGELFF.

The chain recombines TRBV7-9 with TRBJ1-2; TRBD1 agrees at 7 bases. The junction had 3 bases not matched to a gene; V was cut back by 2 bases and J by 6 bases. Looked up from germline, CDR1 is SEHNR and CDR2 is FQNEAQ (reference sequence). The CDR3 spans 13 residues. The CDR3 spells CASSLPRGDGYTF. CDR3 coding DNA: TGTGCCAGCAGCTTACCCAGGGGGGATGGCTACACCTTC.

V usage is TRBV5-1 and J usage is TRBJ2-1; D gene ambiguous. CDR1 is SGHRS and CDR2 is YFSETQ in the germline V gene. V was trimmed by 4 bases and J by 7 bases, leaving 12 bases between them. The CDR3 sequence is 13 residues long. DNA for the CDR3: TGCGCCAGCAGCCTGGGTTTGGCGAATGAGCAGTTCTTC. Translating gives CASSLGLANEQFF.

This CDR3 reads CSVKRDYEQYF. The CDR3 DNA is TGCAGCGTTAAGAGGGACTACGAGCAGTACTTC. V is TRBV29-1 and J is TRBJ2-7, with D possibly matching TRBD2 (5 bases). The CDR3 consists of 11 residues. The germline V gene has CDR1 SQVTM and CDR2 ANQGSEA. V lost 5 bases, J lost 3 bases, and 8 bases lay in between.

The chain recombines TRBV5-1 with TRBJ2-1; 10 nucleotides agree with TRBD1. J was trimmed by 3 bases and V by 0 bases; bases with no gene match: 3. The germline V gene encodes CDR1 SGHRS and CDR2 YFSETQ. The CDR3 is 16 residues long. The CDR3 loop reads CASSLAGTGVYNEQFF. In nucleotides, the CDR3 is TGCGCCAGCAGCTTGGCCGGGACAGGGGTCTACAATGAGCAGTTCTTC.

This clone is a singleton in its sample. Since a far larger clone is one base different, this is likely a read error. The gene calls are TRBV28 and TRBJ1-5, with 8 bases identical to TRBD1. The CDR3 is made up of 15 amino acids. CDR1 and CDR2 from the germline V gene are MDHEN and SYDVKM. J was trimmed by 0 bases and V by 4 bases; bases with no gene match: 2. CDR3: CASSYDRGSNQPQHF. CDR3 in DNA: TGTGCCAGCAGTTACGACAGGGGTAGCAATCAGCCCCAGCATTTT.

This clone was seen a single time. The chain employs TRBV12-5 and TRBJ2-2; 7 positions match TRBD1. CDR3 length: 15 amino acids. With 6 bases clipped from V and 2 bases from J, the junction kept 6 bases outside the gene matches. CDR1 LGHNT and CDR2 FRNRAP come from the germline V gene. The CDR3 nucleotides read TGTGCTAGTGGAAGGGGACAGATCAACACCGGGGAGCTGTTTTTT. It codes for CASGRGQINTGELFF.

By share of the sample, this clone is medium-sized. This chain uses TRBV9 with TRBJ1-2, with TRBD1 identical over 9 bases. CDR3 length: 14 residues. In germline, CDR1 is SGDLS, CDR2 YYNGEE. J lost 6 bases, V lost 4 bases, and 7 bases had no gene match. The CDR3 bases are TGTGCCAGCAGCTCACAGGGGGCCGGGGATGGCTACACCTTC. It yields the protein CASSSQGAGDGYTF.

The chain links TRBV6-4 to TRBJ2-2; TRBD2 agrees at 7 bases. Germline V gene data show CDR1 as MRHNA and CDR2 as SNTAGT. V was clipped by 5 bases and J by 3 bases; unmatched bases: 3. The CDR3 is 14 residues long. The CDR3 region has the DNA TGTGCCAGCAGTAGCGGGACGCACACCGGGGAGCTGTTTTTT. Protein sequence: CASSSGTHTGELFF.

The J gene is TRBJ2-3, the V gene TRBV5-4; D gene unclear. Germline lookup yields CDR1 SGHNT and CDR2 YYREEE (reference sequence). The CDR3 has 12 residues. With 0 bases removed from V and 5 bases from J, the gap between germline ends came to 4 bases. Written as DNA, the CDR3 is TGTGCCAGCAGCTTGGCCAGAGATACGCAGTATTTT. Its protein product is CASSLARDTQYF.

This chain joins TRBV6-5 and TRBJ1-5; tentatively, D is TRBD1 (6 bases). This CDR3 has 13 amino acids. V dropped 5 bases and J dropped 7 bases, with 12 bases sitting between them. Germline assignment: CDR1 MNHEY and CDR2 SVGAGI. The CDR3 sequence: CASSIRGRQPQHF. Written as DNA, the CDR3 is TGTGCCAGCAGTATCAGGGGAAGGCAGCCCCAGCATTTT.